This TCR beta chain emerged from a study of T cell repertoires in cytomegalovirus infection. Looking at the study overall: An indication of both CMV infection and matching HLA type came from public TCR beta signatures. The study, taken as a whole, reports: There were carriers of CMV plus the relevant HLA, and cumulative public TCR beta family frequency identified them. The ex vivo response was dominated by HLA-C-restricted CMV-specific TCR beta clonotypes.

TCRdb passed the reads through MiXCR, listing each CDR3 protein once. The sample records around 360,000 distinct CDR3 sequences, roughly 34% being singletons. CDR1 MNHNS and CDR2 SASEGT come from the germline V gene. V shed 5 bases and J shed 3 bases, with 17 bases lying between them. This CDR3 is built from 17 residues. This clonotype was counted between two and nine times. The antigen is not known. The source material was cultured PBMCs, sampled from culture after CMV antigen stimulation. The TCR comes from a human donor in good health (CMV status not recorded). Some clones in this sample may be carry-over from other donors' samples. The chain recombines TRBV6-1 with TRBJ1-6, with a possible D match to TRBD1 (6 bases). CDR3 residues: CASSSSPTGNYNSPLHF. In DNA, the CDR3 is TGTGCCAGCAGTTCCTCCCCGACAGGAAACTATAATTCACCCCTCCACTTT.